A selection of T cell receptor beta chains follows, all from one sample in a study of cytomegalovirus exposure and HLA in healthy donors. The table came from immunoSEQ multiplex PCR; TCRdb's copy has only in-frame clones and leaves some out. The sample comprises 72,000 or so clones, 55% to 70% of which are singletons, and 3% to 3.5% rests with the top ten. Sequencing was carried out using PBMCs. All receptors come from a woman aged 45-60 years in good health and CMV-seronegative. Each CDR3 is given with its conserved first and last residue. The D gene is left open where the match is weak. Only some rows state a clone size, as once, few, many or a class for expanded clones.

abundance: NA; v_gene: TRBV6-5; j_gene: TRBJ1-5; d_gene: NA; CDR3nt: TGTGCCAGCAGTTACTCGAGAACAGGGCGAGATCAGCCCCAGCATTTT; CDR3aa: CASSYSRTGRDQPQHF
abundance: NA; v_gene: TRBV5-8; j_gene: TRBJ2-1; d_gene: TRBD2; CDR3nt: TGTGCCAGCAGCTGGACTAGCGGTCTGTTGAATGAGCAGTTCTTC; CDR3aa: CASSWTSGLLNEQFF
abundance: NA; v_gene: TRBV18; j_gene: TRBJ2-5; d_gene: NA; CDR3nt: TGTGCCAGCTCACCTCAGGGTCGAGAGACCCAGTACTTC; CDR3aa: CASSPQGRETQYF
abundance: NA; v_gene: TRBV4-3; j_gene: TRBJ1-1; d_gene: TRBD1; CDR3nt: TGCGCCAGCAGCTTTGGGACAGGGACCACTGAAGCTTTCTTT; CDR3aa: CASSFGTGTTEAFF
abundance: NA; v_gene: TRBV5-1; j_gene: TRBJ1-1; d_gene: NA; CDR3nt: TGCGCCAGCAGCACCGCACAGGGCATGAACACTGAAGCTTTCTTT; CDR3aa: CASSTAQGMNTEAFF
abundance: NA; v_gene: TRBV2; j_gene: TRBJ1-2; d_gene: TRBD1; CDR3nt: TGTGCCAGCAGACCCGGGACAGGGGGAGTTAACTATGGCTACACCTTC; CDR3aa: CASRPGTGGVNYGYTF
abundance: few; v_gene: TRBV30; j_gene: TRBJ2-3; d_gene: NA; CDR3nt: TGTGCCTGGAGAGTAGGGGGAGGGCCGGGTACGCAGTATTTT; CDR3aa: CAWRVGGGPGTQYF
abundance: NA; v_gene: TRBV29-1; j_gene: TRBJ2-7; d_gene: TRBD2; CDR3nt: TGCAGCGTTGGGGGGGGACGGCTCAATGCCCCTTCCTACGAGCAGTACTTC; CDR3aa: CSVGGGRLNAPSYEQYF
abundance: once; v_gene: TRBV30; j_gene: TRBJ2-1; d_gene: TRBD2; CDR3nt: TGTGCCTGGACCATACCTAGCGGGAGTGTGAATGAGCAGTTCTTC; CDR3aa: CAWTIPSGSVNEQFF
abundance: NA; v_gene: TRBV7-9; j_gene: TRBJ2-7; d_gene: NA; CDR3nt: TGTGCCAGCAGCTTAGATCTGAGTGAGAGGGACGAGCAGTACTTC; CDR3aa: CASSLDLSERDEQYF
abundance: once; v_gene: TRBV19; j_gene: TRBJ2-7; d_gene: NA; CDR3nt: TGTGCCAGTAGTATGGACCGACGCGGGACAGCAACCTACGAGCAGTACTTC; CDR3aa: CASSMDRRGTATYEQYF
abundance: many; v_gene: TRBV5-1; j_gene: TRBJ2-1; d_gene: TRBD2; CDR3nt: TGCGCCAGCAGCTTGGCGGGAGGGGGAAATGAGCAGTTCTTC; CDR3aa: CASSLAGGGNEQFF
abundance: NA; v_gene: TRBV29-1; j_gene: TRBJ2-7; d_gene: NA; CDR3nt: TGCAGCGTGGGGACTGAATCCTACGAGCGGTACTTC; CDR3aa: CSVGTESYERYF
abundance: NA; v_gene: TRBV10-3; j_gene: TRBJ1-2; d_gene: TRBD1; CDR3nt: TGTGCCATCAGTGAGGACAGGGGAGGCCATGGCTACACCTTC; CDR3aa: CAISEDRGGHGYTF
abundance: few; v_gene: TRBV29-1; j_gene: TRBJ2-1; d_gene: NA; CDR3nt: TGCAGCGTTTACCTAGGGGAAAATGAGCAGTTCTTC; CDR3aa: CSVYLGENEQFF
abundance: NA; v_gene: TRBV7-9; j_gene: TRBJ1-5; d_gene: NA; CDR3nt: TGTTCCAGCAGCCTTAACACTCAGCCCCAGCATTTT; CDR3aa: CSSSLNTQPQHF
abundance: NA; v_gene: TRBV30; j_gene: TRBJ1-2; d_gene: NA; CDR3nt: TGTGCCTGGCATCCAGGAGGTGTGGGCTACACCTTC; CDR3aa: CAWHPGGVGYTF
abundance: once; v_gene: TRBV30; j_gene: TRBJ2-1; d_gene: NA; CDR3nt: TGTGCCTGGCTTGTTTCCTATGAGCAGTTCTTC; CDR3aa: CAWLVSYEQFF
abundance: few; v_gene: TRBV5-1; j_gene: TRBJ1-2; d_gene: NA; CDR3nt: TGCGCCAGCAGCTTGGGTGGAGAAAACTATGGCTACACCTTC; CDR3aa: CASSLGGENYGYTF
abundance: NA; v_gene: TRBV10-3; j_gene: TRBJ1-1; d_gene: TRBD1; CDR3nt: TGTGCCATCAGTGAGAACAGGGGGCTGAATAGGGACACTGAAGCTTTCTTT; CDR3aa: CAISENRGLNRDTEAFF
abundance: NA; v_gene: TRBV7-9; j_gene: TRBJ1-1; d_gene: TRBD1; CDR3nt: TGTGCCAGCAGATACGCTCAGGGGGGCAACACTGAAGCTTTCTTT; CDR3aa: CASRYAQGGNTEAFF
abundance: NA; v_gene: TRBV15; j_gene: TRBJ2-7; d_gene: TRBD2; CDR3nt: TGTGCCACCAGCAGGGGGGTACTGTCTAGCGGGAGTGGAGAGCAGTACTTC; CDR3aa: CATSRGVLSSGSGEQYF
abundance: few; v_gene: TRBV12-5; j_gene: TRBJ2-1; d_gene: TRBD2; CDR3nt: TGTGCTAGTGGTTTGGTACGGACTAGCGGGAGGAGGGATGAGCAGTTCTTC; CDR3aa: CASGLVRTSGRRDEQFF
abundance: NA; v_gene: TRBV2; j_gene: TRBJ1-5; d_gene: NA; CDR3nt: TGTGCCAGCAGGGACAGCGGAAATAGCAATCAGCCCCAGCATTTT; CDR3aa: CASRDSGNSNQPQHF
abundance: NA; v_gene: TRBV6-5; j_gene: TRBJ2-5; d_gene: NA; CDR3nt: TGTGCCAGCCGCTGGGTAGGGGGAGGGGAAGAGACCCAGTACTTC; CDR3aa: CASRWVGGGEETQYF
abundance: NA; v_gene: TRBV7-9; j_gene: TRBJ2-2; d_gene: NA; CDR3nt: TGTGCCAGCAGCTTAGCGTCAGGAGGGGTTTCCGGGGAGCTGTTTTTT; CDR3aa: CASSLASGGVSGELFF
abundance: NA; v_gene: TRBV7-6; j_gene: TRBJ2-3; d_gene: TRBD2; CDR3nt: TGTGCCAGCAGCTTAAGAGCTAGCGGGAGGTTCACAGATACGCAGTATTTT; CDR3aa: CASSLRASGRFTDTQYF
abundance: NA; v_gene: TRBV7-9; j_gene: TRBJ2-5; d_gene: NA; CDR3nt: TGTGCCAGCAGCTTACAGGGGATCCCCCCGAGGGAGACCCAGTACTTC; CDR3aa: CASSLQGIPPRETQYF
abundance: NA; v_gene: TRBV9; j_gene: TRBJ1-3; d_gene: NA; CDR3nt: TGTGCCAGCAGCCCAATGGGAGGGGCTGGAAACACCATATATTTT; CDR3aa: CASSPMGGAGNTIYF
abundance: NA; v_gene: TRBV18; j_gene: TRBJ1-5; d_gene: NA; CDR3nt: TGTGCCAGCTCACCACGCAGGGATAATCAGCCCCAGCATTTT; CDR3aa: CASSPRRDNQPQHF
abundance: once; v_gene: TRBV4-1; j_gene: TRBJ1-5; d_gene: NA; CDR3nt: TGCGCCAGCAGCCAGACCTCAGGGGTCAGAGGCAATCAGCCCCAGCATTTT; CDR3aa: CASSQTSGVRGNQPQHF
abundance: few; v_gene: TRBV7-2; j_gene: TRBJ2-7; d_gene: NA; CDR3nt: TGTGCCAGCAGCCAGGGGGGCCTGGTATTCTCAGTGCAGTACTTC; CDR3aa: CASSQGGLVFSVQYF
abundance: once; v_gene: TRBV18; j_gene: TRBJ1-2; d_gene: TRBD1; CDR3nt: TGTGCCAGCTCACCATTGGGGACAGGGGGCAATGGCTACACCTTC; CDR3aa: CASSPLGTGGNGYTF
abundance: NA; v_gene: TRBV5-8; j_gene: TRBJ1-3; d_gene: NA; CDR3nt: TGTGCCAGCAGCTTGGTGGGACATGGGTATGGAAACACCATATATTTT; CDR3aa: CASSLVGHGYGNTIYF
abundance: NA; v_gene: TRBV18; j_gene: TRBJ2-1; d_gene: NA; CDR3nt: TGTGCCAGCTCACCACCAGGGACTGGCTACAATGAGCAGTTCTTC; CDR3aa: CASSPPGTGYNEQFF
abundance: NA; v_gene: TRBV19; j_gene: TRBJ1-2; d_gene: TRBD1; CDR3nt: TGTGCCAGTAGTAATCTGCCGGGACAGGGCGTCTATGGCTACACCTTC; CDR3aa: CASSNLPGQGVYGYTF
abundance: NA; v_gene: TRBV28; j_gene: TRBJ1-2; d_gene: NA; CDR3nt: TGTGCCAGCAGTTTGTCTTACAGGGTATCCTACACCTTC; CDR3aa: CASSLSYRVSYTF
abundance: NA; v_gene: TRBV7-2; j_gene: TRBJ2-7; d_gene: TRBD1; CDR3nt: TGTGCCAGCAGCAGGGACAGGGCGGTCGACGAGCAGTACTTC; CDR3aa: CASSRDRAVDEQYF
abundance: few; v_gene: TRBV5-4; j_gene: TRBJ2-4; d_gene: TRBD1; CDR3nt: TGTGCCAGCAGCTTGGAAGGCGCAGGGGGCGTCAAAAACATTCAGTACTTC; CDR3aa: CASSLEGAGGVKNIQYF
abundance: NA; v_gene: TRBV5-1; j_gene: TRBJ2-7; d_gene: NA; CDR3nt: TGCGCCAGCAGCTTGGCCTATGTTTCCGCGGGACAGCGGTACGAGCAGTACTTC; CDR3aa: CASSLAYVSAGQRYEQYF
abundance: NA; v_gene: TRBV11-1; j_gene: TRBJ2-7; d_gene: TRBD2; CDR3nt: TGTGCCAGCAGCTGGACTAGCGGCTACTACGAGCAGTACTTC; CDR3aa: CASSWTSGYYEQYF
abundance: NA; v_gene: TRBV4-1; j_gene: TRBJ2-5; d_gene: NA; CDR3nt: TGCGCCAGCAGCTGGACAGTCCAAGAGACCCAGTACTTC; CDR3aa: CASSWTVQETQYF
abundance: NA; v_gene: TRBV30; j_gene: TRBJ2-7; d_gene: TRBD2; CDR3nt: TGTGCCTGGAGCGACCTTGGGTTTGGCGGGAGGGAGCAGTACTTC; CDR3aa: CAWSDLGFGGREQYF
abundance: NA; v_gene: TRBV28; j_gene: TRBJ1-1; d_gene: TRBD1; CDR3nt: TGTGCCAGCAGGCCAGGACAGGGGGCCACTGAAGCTTTCTTT; CDR3aa: CASRPGQGATEAFF
abundance: NA; v_gene: TRBV4-3; j_gene: TRBJ2-7; d_gene: TRBD2; CDR3nt: TGCGCCAGCAGCCCATTAGCGGGAGGGCCTTACGAGCAGTACTTC; CDR3aa: CASSPLAGGPYEQYF
abundance: few; v_gene: TRBV29-1; j_gene: TRBJ2-3; d_gene: NA; CDR3nt: TGCAGCGTGAAAGGCCCGGGAGAGGCGACAGATACGCAGTATTTT; CDR3aa: CSVKGPGEATDTQYF
abundance: many; v_gene: TRBV30; j_gene: TRBJ2-7; d_gene: NA; CDR3nt: TGTGCCTGGAGTGTAATTAGCTACGAGCAGTACTTC; CDR3aa: CAWSVISYEQYF
abundance: NA; v_gene: TRBV28; j_gene: TRBJ1-3; d_gene: NA; CDR3nt: TGTGCCAGCAACGACGGAATGGGAGGAACTGGAAACACCATATATTTT; CDR3aa: CASNDGMGGTGNTIYF
abundance: NA; v_gene: TRBV29-1; j_gene: TRBJ1-2; d_gene: TRBD1; CDR3nt: TGCAGCGCCGAACAGGGGGCAAGTGGCTACACCTTC; CDR3aa: CSAEQGASGYTF
abundance: NA; v_gene: TRBV13; j_gene: TRBJ1-2; d_gene: TRBD1; CDR3nt: TGTGCCAGCAGCTCGGGACAGAATTATGGCTACACCTTC; CDR3aa: CASSSGQNYGYTF
abundance: NA; v_gene: TRBV28; j_gene: TRBJ2-5; d_gene: NA; CDR3nt: TGTGCCAGCAGCTTGCCGTGGGGCCAAACGACCCAGTACTTC; CDR3aa: CASSLPWGQTTQYF
abundance: NA; v_gene: TRBV5-6; j_gene: TRBJ2-7; d_gene: TRBD1; CDR3nt: TGTGCCAGCAGCCCCGGGGGCAGGGGGCGCGACGAGCAGTACTTC; CDR3aa: CASSPGGRGRDEQYF
abundance: NA; v_gene: TRBV2; j_gene: TRBJ1-3; d_gene: TRBD1; CDR3nt: TGTGCCAGCAGTGACGCCCGACAGGGGATCGGAAACACCATATATTTT; CDR3aa: CASSDARQGIGNTIYF
abundance: once; v_gene: TRBV5-1; j_gene: TRBJ2-7; d_gene: NA; CDR3nt: TGCGTGGTTTTAGTTCCTTACTACGAGCAGTACTTC; CDR3aa: CVVLVPYYEQYF